This T cell receptor (beta chain) was found in a study of identical twins. After template switching added a universal primer site, the resulting cDNA carried unique molecular identifiers. MiXCR, run by TCRdb on the 5' RACE reads, gives a single entry per CDR3 protein. The sample lists hundreds of thousands of distinct CDR3 sequences, approximately 20% occurring once. Healthy Caucasians made up all donors. There are 15 residues in the CDR3. Germline V gene data show CDR1 as SEHNR and CDR2 as FQNEAQ (reference sequence). V lost 10 bases to trimming and J lost 0 bases, with 13 bases between them. The data were also submitted as part of a second study, on yellow fever vaccine responses in identical twins. Per that study: Twins' vaccine T cell responses were reported to seem partly convergent and partly personalized.

Sequencing was performed on CD4+ T cells sorted from blood. The TCR was taken from a woman under 30 in good health. This chain links TRBV7-9 with TRBJ2-6; a possible D gene is TRBD1 (6 bases). In nucleotides, the CDR3 is TGTGCCACTGGGGACACCGCCTCTGGGGCCAACGTCCTGACTTTC. This gives the protein CATGDTASGANVLTF.